The present TCR beta chain was sequenced within a study of T cells in localized non-small cell lung cancer. This CDR3 region has 16 residues. CDR1 is MNHEY and CDR2 is SVGAGI in the germline V gene. J lost 5 bases, V lost 2 bases, and 9 bases had no gene match. Produced via immunoSEQ multiplex PCR; TCRdb's table is partial and in-frame only. The data contain tens of thousands of clones, about three quarters of them singletons. The chain is built from TRBV6-5 and TRBJ2-3, with 8 bases aligning to TRBD1. Sequences were derived from PBMCs, sampled before any cancer treatment. The sequence was obtained from a man between 40 and 70 years old with stage II squamous cell lung carcinoma. The CDR3 DNA follows: TGTGCCAGCAGTTACCTGAGCAGGGGGCAAGAAGATACGCAGTATTTT. Its protein is CASSYLSRGQEDTQYF.